The entry that follows covers one TCR beta chain sequence. The antigen is undetermined. Researchers used the Oncomine TCR Beta short-read assay to sequence DNA from cultured CD4+ T cells. MiXCR, run by TCRdb on the PCR reads, gives a single entry per CDR3 protein. The sample holds roughly 8,200 distinct CDR3 sequences, 51% seen once. V was trimmed by 2 bases and J by 5 bases, leaving 15 bases between them. Germline V gives CDR1 DFQATT, CDR2 SNEGSKA (reference sequence). This CDR3 spans 14 amino acids. The data are from a study of vaccination and CD4 T cells after COVID-19. Indicated treatment: approximately nine-day PBMC culture with coronavirus spike peptide pools or control peptides (ViraFEST assay).

Specimen: CD4+ T cells from blood, cultured in vitro. This TCR derives from a human donor who had recovered from COVID-19. V and J are TRBV20-1 and TRBJ1-1; D is ambiguous. CDR3 nucleotides: TGCAGTGCTAGACCCTTTAGGCGCGGGACTGAAGCTTTCTTT. Translating it yields CSARPFRRGTEAFF.